The present entry profiles one TCR beta chain with its context. This clone was observed once. No antigen is known for it. Base-call qualities are not available, and no considerably larger clone is one nucleotide away. These data originate in a study of blood T cell repertoires in COVID-19 (dated by TCRdb to 2018 to 2021). Study-wide context: Samples from collaborators originated in the United States, Italy and Spain and spanned both the acute and convalescent phases of COVID-19. The prospective study material was composed of cDNA or gDNA derived from T cells, B-cell-depleted T cells, or PBMCs. Subjects who had been exposed to COVID-19, were actively infected with it, or had recovered from it provided the deeply sampled blood TCRbeta repertoires that made up the dataset. The repertoires were released in a freely available public database meant as a resource for research on the immune response to SARS-CoV-2. The samples were drawn from the first 160 participants of the ongoing ImmuneRACE study and from 950 to 1,500 subjects provided by 6 global collaborators. The sample metadata nearly always contained a de-identified subject ID, COVID-19 status, age in years and sex. Where available, HLA class I and class II types were obtained from metadata supplied by the sample provider rather than from assay-based typing. Beyond this particular receptor, the publication reports: How much clinical and demographic metadata was included differed by source and by participant, and the metadata was provided uncurated.

CDR1 WSHSY and CDR2 SAAADI are derived from the germline V gene. The junction shows trimming of 6 bases on V and 4 bases on J, plus 13 bases between the germline ends. Counted from cysteine to phenylalanine, this CDR3 has 14 amino acids. CDR3 DNA only is kept here, 42 bases in frame from base 1. The collaborating institutions used their own protocols to collect whole blood in K2EDTA tubes. Collaborator samples were shipped for TCRbeta analysis as frozen whole blood, isolated PBMCs, or DNA extracted from either sample type. The immunoSEQ Assay, a bias-controlled multiplex PCR, was used to amplify TCRbeta CDR3 regions from genomic DNA. In the authors' own workflow: The number of nucleated cells in each sample was estimated from the amplification of reference gene primers within the assay. To quantify the absolute abundance of each unique TCRbeta CDR3 rearrangement, sequence reads were collapsed and filtered. For each sample, productive Simpson clonality was calculated as the square root of Simpson's diversity index over productive rearrangements. Held by TCRdb, this immuneACCESS table contains in-frame sequences only and omits some clones. Under half of the omission traces to an unresolved V gene where checked; the cause of the rest is unknown. The DNA was the basis for D and trimming; V, J and clone size are from that table. A total of 190,000 or so clones appear in this sample, about three quarters of them only once. Of the sample, 2.5% to 3.5% falls within the top ten clones.

This sequence uses TRBV10-2 and TRBJ1-5; the D gene is perhaps TRBD1, on 6 matching bases. This TCR derives from a woman of 80 years or more with active or convalescent COVID-19. The specimen was peripheral blood. The CDR3 in this case is CASRPQGWNQPQHF. The sequenced DNA: TGCGCCAGCAGGCCACAGGGATGGAATCAGCCCCAGCATTTT.